One sample yielded the 4 T cell receptor beta chains listed below, sequenced in a study of T cell changes during pregnancy in multiple sclerosis. Profiling relied on immunoSEQ multiplex PCR, and the TCRdb table lists in-frame clones only, not all of them. The repertoire holds about 80,000 clones, 94% seen once, with approximately 2.4% in the top ten. The input for sequencing was peripheral blood, taken in the third trimester of pregnancy. These receptors came from a female donor with multiple sclerosis, enrolled in a pregnancy study.

V is TRBV27 and J is TRBJ1-4; 10 bases are a match to TRBD1. Germline V lookup: CDR1 MNHEY, CDR2 SMNVEV (reference sequence). J was trimmed by 2 bases and V by 4 bases; bases with no gene match: 1. The CDR3 covers 15 residues. CDR3 residues: CASSWTGGTNEKLFF. Written as DNA, the CDR3 is TGTGCCAGCAGTTGGACAGGGGGTACTAATGAAAAACTGTTTTTT.

The table lists this clone with a count of one. The rearrangement uses TRBV7-2 and TRBJ2-3; 11 bases line up with TRBD2. Per the germline V gene, CDR1 is SGHTA and CDR2 is FQGNSA. The CDR3 runs to 16 residues. V shed 4 bases, J shed 5 bases, and the junction held 8 bases outside the gene matches. In DNA form, the CDR3 reads TGTGCCAGCAGCTGGGGGCTAGCGGGGGGCGTAGATACGCAGTATTTT. It specifies CASSWGLAGGVDTQYF.

The V gene is TRBV4-1, the J gene TRBJ1-1; weak D call: TRBD1 (5 bases). The V gene's germline CDR1 is MGHRA and CDR2 YSYEKL. Deletions cut 2 bases from V and 2 bases from J, with 9 bases between. CDR3 length: 14 residues. CDR3 region: CASSQSGFNTEAFF. The CDR3 bases are TGCGCCAGCAGCCAATCAGGGTTTAACACTGAAGCTTTCTTT.

This chain uses TRBV4-1 with TRBJ1-5; TRBD1 matches at 11 bases. CDR3 length equals 16 residues. The germline V gene has CDR1 MGHRA and CDR2 YSYEKL. V lost 5 bases and J lost 5; bases outside the gene matches: 8. CDR3 loop: CASSYEPGQGDQPQHF. The CDR3 DNA follows: TGCGCCAGCAGCTACGAACCGGGACAGGGGGATCAGCCCCAGCATTTT.